One sample yielded the 6 T cell receptor beta chains listed below, sequenced in a study of blood T cell repertoires in COVID-19. TCRdb keeps only in-frame clones here, not all; method: immunoSEQ multiplex PCR. The table lists 120,000 or so clones, 85% to 90% of them singletons, with 25% to 30% in the top ten. Source material: peripheral blood. Receptor source: a woman in her seventies with acute or convalescent COVID-19.

This sequence joins TRBV27 and TRBJ2-6; 8 bases are a match to TRBD1. Germline CDR1 and CDR2: MNHEY and SMNVEV (reference sequence). Trimming cost V 6 bases and J 0 bases; bases outside gene matches: 7. The CDR3 consists of 17 residues. The CDR3: CASSRRTGLSGANVLTF. CDR3 nucleotide sequence: TGTGCCAGCAGCCGGAGGACAGGGCTCTCTGGGGCCAACGTCCTGACTTTC.

The genes are TRBV10-2 and TRBJ2-6, with TRBD1 matching 8 bases. Germline loops: CDR1 WSHSY, CDR2 SAAADI. The length of the CDR3 is 15 residues. After removal of 6 bases from V and 4 bases from J, the junction contained 5 bases not matched to a gene. The DNA for the CDR3 is TGCGCCAGCAGGGGGACAGGCGCAGGGGCCAACGTCCTGACTTTC. Protein: CASRGTGAGANVLTF.

This CDR3 is CASSGDRGGAYSNQPQHF. CDR3 DNA sequence: TGTGCCAGCTCAGGGGACCGAGGAGGGGCTTATAGCAATCAGCCCCAGCATTTT. The rearrangement links TRBV18 to TRBJ1-5, with TRBD1 as a possible D gene (5 bases). CDR1 is KGHSH and CDR2 is LQKENI in the germline V gene. V lost 5 bases to trimming and J lost 0 bases, with 20 bases between them. The CDR3 is made up of 18 amino acids. Using reference TRBV18 and TRBJ1-5 for the parts outside the CDR3, the full variable domain is NAGVMQNPRHLVRRRGQEARLRCSPMKGHSHVYWYRQLPEEGLKFMVYLQKENIIDESGMPKERFSAEFPKEGPSILRIQQVVRGDSAAYFCASSGDRGGAYSNQPQHFGDGTRLSIL.

V gene TRBV6-2 or TRBV6-3 combines with J gene TRBJ2-7; 9 bases align to TRBD1. The CDR3 extends over 13 amino acids. Trimming removed 5 bases from V and 3 bases from J; junction bases left unmatched: 2. Germline CDR1 MNHEY, CDR2 SVGEGT. The CDR3 coding sequence is TGTGCCAGCAGTCCGGACAGGGGCTACGAGCAGTACTTC. Translated: CASSPDRGYEQYF.

This clone has a single count. The CDR3 DNA follows: TGCGCCAGCAGCTTGGGGCAGGGGATTGGGCCCCAGCATTTT. Residues: CASSLGQGIGPQHF. The chain uses TRBV5-1 and TRBJ1-5; a possible D gene is TRBD1 (6 bases). The CDR3 covers 14 residues. Trimming shortened V by 0 bases and J by 9 bases, and 13 bases separated the two germline ends. CDR1 SGHRS and CDR2 YFSETQ come from the germline V gene.

The genes are TRBV7-3 and TRBJ2-5; 10 nucleotides align to TRBD2. This CDR3 contains 14 residues. With V trimmed by 4 bases and J by 8 bases, 7 bases remained unmatched. Per the germline V gene, CDR1 is SGHTA and CDR2 is FQGTGA. DNA for the CDR3: TGTGCCAGCAGCTGGAGCGGGGGGGCGTCCACCCAGTACTTC. Translated, it gives CASSWSGGASTQYF.